The 21 T cell receptor beta chains below were found in one sample sequenced in a study of pediatric ulcerative colitis. Produced via immunoSEQ multiplex PCR; TCRdb's table is partial and in-frame only. The sample has under 15,000 clones, approximately 80% seen once. During colonoscopy, one to two rectal pinch biopsies were collected. The sequenced sample was gut tissue. All receptors come from a boy younger than 18 who was a control in a study of pediatric ulcerative colitis.

This chain joins TRBV18 and TRBJ2-4; 9 nucleotides agree with TRBD1. The length of the CDR3 is 16 residues. Per germline, CDR1 KGHSH and CDR2 LQKENI. The trim removed 5 bases at V and 3 bases at J, leaving 8 bases unmatched. The CDR3 DNA is TGTGCCAGCTCAACACAGGGGGCGCGTAACAAAAACATTCAGTACTTC. This gives the protein CASSTQGARNKNIQYF.

The J gene is TRBJ2-1, the V gene TRBV5-1; TRBD2 agrees at 8 bases. The germline V gene has CDR1 SGHRS and CDR2 YFSETQ. After removal of 0 bases from V and 7 bases from J, the junction contained 9 bases not matched to a gene. The CDR3 covers 16 residues. CDR3 in amino acids: CASSLGAGGQGNEQFF. The CDR3 nucleotides read TGCGCCAGCAGCTTGGGGGCGGGAGGCCAGGGAAATGAGCAGTTCTTC.

The table lists this clone with a few counts. The chain uses TRBV7-8 and TRBJ1-5, with D perhaps TRBD1 (5 bases). V was pared by 6 bases and J by 2 bases, with 5 bases between. This CDR3 is 12 amino acids long. CDR1 SGHVS and CDR2 FQNEAQ come from the germline V gene. CDR3 DNA: TGTGCCAGCAGGACAGGCAATCAGCCCCAGCATTTT. Its protein is CASRTGNQPQHF.

This rearrangement joins TRBV18 to TRBJ1-2; 12 nucleotides agree with TRBD1. Germline trimming cut 6 bases from V and 3 bases from J; bases unmatched to any gene: 5. The CDR3 has 15 amino acids. Germline V lookup: CDR1 KGHSH, CDR2 LQKENI. CDR3: CASSQGQGADYGYTF. For the CDR3, the DNA is TGTGCCAGCTCGCAGGGACAGGGGGCTGACTATGGCTACACCTTC.

This clone showed up just a few times. V gene TRBV7-9 combines with J gene TRBJ1-2, with a possible D match to TRBD1 (5 bases). Between the trimmed V and J ends, which lost 3 bases and 0 bases, there was a span of 20 bases. The CDR3 extends over 18 amino acids. CDR1 is SEHNR, CDR2 FQNEAQ, per germline (reference sequence). Here the CDR3 DNA reads TGTGCCAGCAGCTTCATGATCCCCCAGGGATATACTAACTATGGCTACACCTTC. This codes for CASSFMIPQGYTNYGYTF.

Only a few counts were recorded for this clone. The chain combines TRBV2 with TRBJ1-1; 7 bases are shared with TRBD1. The CDR3 contains 15 residues. The V gene end was trimmed by 3 bases and the J gene end by 5 bases; junction bases not matched to a gene: 9. Looked up from germline, CDR1 is SNHLY and CDR2 is FYNNEI. CDR3 in DNA: TGTGCCAGCAGTGATGTGGCCAGGGGGGGAACTGAAGCTTTCTTT. Translating gives CASSDVARGGTEAFF. Full variable domain (remainder filled in from reference TRBV2 and TRBJ1-1): EPEVTQTPSHQVTQMGQEVILRCVPISNHLYFYWYRQILGQKVEFLVSFYNNEISEKSEIFDDQFSVERPDGSNFTLKIRSTKLEDSAMYFCASSDVARGGTEAFFGQGTRLTVV.

The rearrangement uses TRBV10-3 and TRBJ2-2; a weak D match, TRBD2 (7 bases). Trimming took off 2 bases at V and 2 bases at J, with 12 bases between the two ends. This CDR3 comprises 16 residues. Per the germline V gene, CDR1 is ENHRY and CDR2 is SYGVKD. CDR3 sequence: CAISEHRGANTGELFF. The CDR3 DNA reads TGTGCCATCAGTGAGCACCGGGGGGCTAACACCGGGGAGCTGTTTTTT.

This chain links TRBV15 with TRBJ2-1, with D unresolved. This CDR3 has 14 residues. With 3 bases removed from V and 2 bases from J, the gap between germline ends came to 8 bases. Germline CDR1 LNHNV, CDR2 YYDKDF (reference sequence). The chain's CDR3 is CATSSPTAYNEQFF. In DNA, the CDR3 is TGTGCCACCAGCAGCCCGACTGCCTACAATGAGCAGTTCTTC.

CDR3 sequence: CASSLPVGQGAAVQETQYF. CDR3 DNA sequence: TGTGCCAGCAGTTTACCCGTTGGACAGGGGGCGGCCGTACAAGAGACCCAGTACTTC. The chain combines TRBV28 with TRBJ2-5, with 11 bases that match TRBD1. The CDR3 runs 19 residues. CDR1 and CDR2 from the germline V gene are MDHEN and SYDVKM. V lost 2 bases and J lost 2; bases outside the gene matches: 13.

This clone was recorded once. The V gene is TRBV9, the J gene TRBJ2-3; D possibly uses TRBD1 or TRBD2 (7 bases each). Germline loops: CDR1 SGDLS, CDR2 YYNGEE. CDR3 length equals 17 residues. Trimming cost V 3 bases and J 2 bases, with 19 bases left between them. The chain's CDR3 is CASSGGRAGGFTDTQYF. As DNA, the CDR3 is TGTGCCAGCAGCGGTGGGAGGGCAGGGGGATTCACAGATACGCAGTATTTT. The full variable domain, with the rest looked up from reference TRBV9 and TRBJ2-3, is DSGVTQTPKHLITATGQRVTLRCSPRSGDLSVYWYQQSLDQGLQFLIQYYNGEERAKGNILERFSAQQFPDLHSELNLSSLELGDSALYFCASSGGRAGGFTDTQYFGPGTRLTVL.

The chain couples TRBV7-2 to TRBJ1-2; perhaps TRBD1 as D (5 bases). The CDR3 sequence is 16 residues long. Germline V gene data show CDR1 as SGHTA and CDR2 as FQGNSA. V was cut by 1 base and J by 0 bases, with 12 bases left in between. The CDR3 here is CASSLVAGRANYGYTF. Here the CDR3 DNA reads TGTGCCAGCAGCTTAGTCGCAGGGCGGGCTAACTATGGCTACACCTTC.

This chain links TRBV6-1 with TRBJ2-1; TRBD2 aligns across 13 bases. The ends lost 5 bases at V and 7 bases at J; junction bases unmatched: 5. This CDR3 contains 15 residues. Germline CDR1 is MNHNS and CDR2 is SASEGT. The CDR3 nucleotides read TGTGCCAGCAGTATGACTAGCGGGAGGATGAATGAGCAGTTCTTC. This codes for CASSMTSGRMNEQFF.

The rearrangement uses TRBV6-5 and TRBJ2-1, with a tentative D call TRBD2 (6 bases). CDR3 length: 13 amino acids. Germline V gene sequence: CDR1 MNHEY, CDR2 SVGAGI. Trimming removed 11 bases at V and 2 bases at J, with 13 bases between. DNA for the CDR3: TGTGCCCCGACGGGAGACACCTACAATGAGCAGTTCTTC. Its translation is CAPTGDTYNEQFF.

The chain employs TRBV7-2 and TRBJ2-5; possibly TRBD1 for D (5 bases). The CDR3 spans 15 residues. The germline V gene encodes CDR1 SGHTA and CDR2 FQGNSA. Trimming removed 5 bases from V and 5 bases from J, with 18 bases in between. CDR3 bases: TGTGCCAGCAGCGTCAGTCCCCAGGGCAGGGAGACCCAGTACTTC. It specifies CASSVSPQGRETQYF.

The chain has TRBV2 and TRBJ2-7; 7 bases fit TRBD1. Germline CDR1 SNHLY, CDR2 FYNNEI. The CDR3 runs to 15 residues. The ends lost 4 bases at V and 4 bases at J; junction bases unmatched: 10. CDR3 DNA: TGTGCCAGCAGTGGAGTTGGACAGGATGAGTACGAGCAGTACTTC. It codes for CASSGVGQDEYEQYF.

This chain uses TRBV4-1 with TRBJ2-1, with 8 bases matching TRBD2. The CDR3 has 16 residues. Losses at the gene ends were 4 bases for V and 2 bases for J; bases not matched to a gene: 7. Germline V lookup: CDR1 MGHRA, CDR2 YSYEKL. Here the CDR3 DNA reads TGCGCCAGCAGCCTGCGGACTAGCAGGACCTACAATGAGCAGTTCTTC. Its translation is CASSLRTSRTYNEQFF.

The chain uses TRBV6-5 and TRBJ1-2; TRBD1 might be the D (5 bases). The germline CDR1 and CDR2 sequences are MNHEY and SVGAGI. With 0 bases removed from V and 2 bases from J, the gap between germline ends came to 10 bases. This CDR3 has 15 amino acids. The CDR3 DNA is TGTGCCAGCAGTTACTCGACTGGGGCGAACTATGGCTACACCTTC. Amino acids: CASSYSTGANYGYTF.

This chain links TRBV12-5 with TRBJ2-1; TRBD2 aligns across 8 bases. CDR1 LGHNT and CDR2 FRNRAP come from the germline V gene. The CDR3 is 16 amino acids. J gave up 4 bases and V 1 base, and 6 bases lay outside the gene matches. CDR3 residues: CASGLGRGVYYNEQFF. For the CDR3, the DNA is TGTGCTAGTGGTTTGGGGCGGGGGGTCTATTACAATGAGCAGTTCTTC.

The chain employs TRBV10-1 and TRBJ2-7, with TRBD2 matching 9 bases. The CDR3 has 19 amino acids. Germline V CDR1 and CDR2: WNHNN, SYGVQD (reference sequence). Germline trimming cut 6 bases from V and 1 base from J; bases unmatched to any gene: 19. CDR3 residues: CASSEGESGSGSRSYEQYV. As DNA, the CDR3 is TGCGCCAGCAGCGAGGGCGAGAGTGGTAGCGGGAGTCGGTCCTACGAGCAGTACGTC.

The rearrangement links TRBV6-1 to TRBJ2-1; 10 nucleotides match TRBD2. V dropped 8 bases and J dropped 7; count of bases not matched to a gene: 8. The CDR3 totals 14 residues. Germline CDR1 MNHNS, CDR2 SASEGT. The CDR3 DNA is TGTGCCAGCGTACTAGCGGGAATCGGGAATGAGCAGTTCTTC. It yields the protein CASVLAGIGNEQFF.

V and J are TRBV2 and TRBJ2-3; 12 bases agree with TRBD1. Germline CDR1 SNHLY, CDR2 FYNNEI. With 6 bases clipped from V and 1 base from J, the junction kept 8 bases outside the gene matches. The CDR3 is 17 residues long. The CDR3 is CASRAGTGGARTDTQYF. In DNA form, the CDR3 reads TGTGCCAGCAGGGCCGGGACAGGGGGCGCACGCACAGATACGCAGTATTTT.